The 17 T cell receptor beta chains given below trace back to one sample, sequenced in a study of blood T cells in healthy people across ages. A second PCR of about 6 to 12 cycles used a sample-barcoded 5' primer and a J-beta primer mix. TCRdb called the 5' RACE reads again in MiXCR, with one record for every CDR3 protein. The sample carries roughly 1.5 million distinct CDR3 sequences, under 55% recorded once. The sample consisted of blood. The receptors were gathered from a woman aged 18-29 years in good health.

About this clonotype itself: This could be a read error, since a much larger clone is one nucleotide away. The chain joins TRBV5-8 to TRBJ1-2; D unclear. Trimming stripped 4 bases from V and 5 bases from J, with 9 bases between. The CDR3 runs to 12 residues. CDR1 is SGHTS, CDR2 YDEGEE, per germline. This chain's CDR3 is CASSQTEYGYTF. CDR3 nucleotide sequence: TGTGCCAGCAGCCAAACAGAGTATGGCTACACCTTC.

The V gene is TRBV4-3, the J gene TRBJ1-1; 7 bases agree with TRBD1. CDR3 size: 17 residues. Losses at the gene ends were 1 base for V and 4 bases for J; bases not matched to a gene: 12. Germline CDR1 is LGHNA and CDR2 is YSLEER. This chain's CDR3 is CASSQAARGDFSTEAFF. DNA of the CDR3: TGCGCCAGCAGCCAAGCGGCCAGGGGGGATTTTAGCACTGAAGCTTTCTTT.

This sequence joins TRBV27 and TRBJ1-1, with TRBD1 matching 8 bases. CDR1 and CDR2 from the germline V gene are MNHEY and SMNVEV (reference sequence). V trimming: 4 bases; J trimming: 1 base; junction bases outside the gene matches: 5. This CDR3 is built from 15 residues. CDR3 sequence reads: CASSWAGGENTEAFF. DNA for the CDR3: TGTGCCAGCAGTTGGGCAGGGGGCGAGAACACTGAAGCTTTCTTT.

This clonotype has more than one count but fewer than ten. The genes are TRBV11-1 and TRBJ2-3; D is uncertain. Germline V lookup: CDR1 SGHAT, CDR2 FQDESV (reference sequence). Trimming left V 2 bases short and J 3 bases short, with 12 bases between. The length of the CDR3 is 15 residues. The CDR3: CASSLMGVTTDTQYF. CDR3 in DNA: TGTGCCAGCAGCTTAATGGGTGTGACGACAGATACGCAGTATTTT.

The chain uses TRBV29-1 and TRBJ2-3; a possible D gene is TRBD2 (6 bases). This CDR3 region has 15 residues. The V gene's germline CDR1 is SQVTM and CDR2 ANQGSEA. The V and J ends lost 0 bases and 5 bases respectively, with 15 bases between them. CDR3 nucleotide sequence: TGCAGCGTTGAAGATCGGACTACATACATAGATACGCAGTATTTT. Encoded protein: CSVEDRTTYIDTQYF.

As to this clonotype: Just one base apart from a much larger clone, this may be a read error. The chain joins TRBV12-3 or TRBV12-4 to TRBJ2-7, with TRBD1 matching 8 bases. The J call may be mistaken, given a closer DNA end match to TRBJ2-5. The CDR3 covers 14 residues. The CDR3: CVSSTGQAQETQYF. CDR3 DNA: TGTGTCAGCAGTACGGGACAGGCACAGGAGACCCAGTACTTC.

This clonotype has just a few counts. The rearrangement links TRBV6-2 or TRBV6-3 to TRBJ2-1; 11 nucleotides agree with TRBD2. The CDR3 loop spans 16 amino acids. In germline, CDR1 is MNHEY, CDR2 SVGEGT. Trimming took 6 bases from V and 7 from J; bases not matched to a gene: 11. Here the CDR3 DNA reads TGTGCCAGCAGGCCGGTTGGACTAGCGGGTAGGAATGAGCAGTTCTTC. Protein product: CASRPVGLAGRNEQFF.

This sequence joins TRBV29-1 and TRBJ2-5, with D possibly being TRBD1 (7 bases). Germline CDR1 and CDR2: SQVTM and ANQGSEA. There are 15 residues in the CDR3. Between the trimmed V and J ends, which lost 5 bases and 3 bases, there was a span of 19 bases. CDR3 region: CSVLIAGRGEETQYF. In nucleotides, the CDR3 is TGCAGCGTTTTGATCGCGGGCAGGGGGGAAGAGACCCAGTACTTC.

The J gene is TRBJ2-2, the V gene TRBV6-2 or TRBV6-3; D gene ambiguous. Germline V gene data show CDR1 as MNHEY and CDR2 as SVGEGT. Trimming cost V 1 base and J 1 base, with 4 bases left between them. The CDR3 has 14 amino acids. The CDR3 bases are TGTGCCAGCAGTTACTTACAGAACACCGGGGAGCTGTTTTTT. It specifies CASSYLQNTGELFF.

The chain combines TRBV3-1 with TRBJ2-7; 8 nucleotides line up with TRBD2. CDR3 length: 14 amino acids. The germline CDR1 and CDR2 sequences are LGHDT and YNNKEL (reference sequence). The V segment lost 5 bases and the J segment 3 bases; nucleotides outside the gene matches: 6. CDR3 amino acids: CASSFTGTSYEQYF. The CDR3 DNA sequence: TGTGCCAGCAGCTTTACCGGGACTAGCTACGAGCAGTACTTC.

The CDR3 region is CASTGPIHNYGYTF. Here the CDR3 DNA reads TGTGCCAGCACCGGACCGATTCATAACTATGGCTACACCTTC. The chain couples TRBV25-1 to TRBJ1-2; D is unresolved. The length of the CDR3 is 14 residues. Germline loops: CDR1 MGHDK, CDR2 SYGVNS. The V end was cut by 7 bases, the J end by 1 base, with 13 bases between.

The genes are TRBV7-9 and TRBJ2-3; unclear D gene. The CDR3 is 15 amino acids. The germline gives CDR1 SEHNR, CDR2 FQNEAQ (reference sequence). Trimming cost V 5 bases and J 2 bases, with 14 bases left between them. The CDR3 region has the DNA TGTGCCAGCAGCGCCCCTCGCGGTCCCACAGATACGCAGTATTTT. Translated: CASSAPRGPTDTQYF.

This clonotype was detected many times. The chain couples TRBV5-1 to TRBJ2-7, with 10 bases lining up with TRBD1. The CDR3 sequence is 16 residues long. Germline loops: CDR1 SGHRS, CDR2 YFSETQ. V lost 1 base and J lost 4; bases outside the gene matches: 8. Written as DNA, the CDR3 is TGCGCCAGCAGCTTGTCATCCGGGACAGGGGTATACGAGCAGTACTTC. Translating it yields CASSLSSGTGVYEQYF.

This clonotype was seen only a few times. The chain joins TRBV2 to TRBJ1-2; D remains unclear. Per germline, CDR1 SNHLY and CDR2 FYNNEI. V was cut by 4 bases and J by 6 bases, with 18 bases left in between. This CDR3 is built from 15 residues. CDR3 nucleotide sequence: TGTGCCAGCAGTGGTTTGAGGGTAGGGAGGGATGGCTACACCTTC. Amino acid sequence: CASSGLRVGRDGYTF.

The J gene is TRBJ2-7, the V gene TRBV20-1; no firm D call. V was trimmed by 5 bases and J by 1 base, leaving 18 bases between them. The CDR3 has 15 amino acids. In germline, CDR1 is DFQATT, CDR2 SNEGSKA (reference sequence). CDR3 bases: TGCAGTGCTGCGTCAAGTGGGCTCGCGTCCTACGAGCAGTACTTC. Encoded protein: CSAASSGLASYEQYF.

The rearrangement uses TRBV20-1 and TRBJ2-1; D is perhaps TRBD2 (6 bases). The better agreement between TRBJ2-7 and the DNA end casts doubt on the J call. CDR3 length: 13 amino acids. Germline V gene sequence: CDR1 DFQATT, CDR2 SNEGSKA (reference sequence). The CDR3 DNA is TGCAGTACCCTAGCGAGCTCCTACAATGAGCAGTACTTC. It is translated as CSTLASSYNEQYF.

The chain is built from TRBV29-1 and TRBJ2-7; tentatively, D is TRBD2 (5 bases). V lost 4 bases to trimming and J lost 2 bases, with 9 bases between them. The CDR3 loop spans 12 amino acids. Germline assignment: CDR1 SQVTM and CDR2 ANQGSEA. The CDR3 sequence: CSVVGEPYEQYF. DNA of the CDR3: TGCAGCGTTGTCGGGGAACCCTACGAGCAGTACTTC.